The clone carrying this TCR beta chain was found once. The CDR3 totals 15 residues. V shed 9 bases and J shed 1 base, with 15 bases lying between them. CDR1 is SGHVS and CDR2 is FQNEAQ in the germline V gene. TCRdb keeps only in-frame clones here, not all; method: immunoSEQ multiplex PCR. The table lists about 150,000 clones, about 92% of them singletons. This sample stems from a study of T cell responses to AZD1222 COVID-19 vaccine. The sequence was collected from an adult who received the AZD1222 COVID-19 vaccine. The source material was peripheral blood, sampled 28 days after the second AZD1222 dose. V and J are TRBV7-8 and TRBJ2-2; D gene uncertain. In DNA form, the CDR3 reads TGTGCCAGTAAAGACAACACAATGAACACCGGGGAGCTGTTTTTT. Translation: CASKDNTMNTGELFF.